This note documents a single T cell receptor beta chain sequence. Its antigen is currently unknown. Clones were read by immunoSEQ multiplex PCR, and TCRdb kept only the in-frame ones, dropping some. The data show fewer than 120,000 clones, roughly 87% seen once. This sample stems from a study of OX40 agonist ivuxolimab in advanced cancers. Overall study results and limits: Partial responders at 0.1-3.0 mg/kg showed near-lowest clonal expansion.

Looked up from germline, CDR1 is MNHEY and CDR2 is SVGAGI. This CDR3 spans 14 amino acids. V lost 5 bases to trimming and J lost 2 bases; unmatched junction nucleotides: 3. The chain links TRBV6-5 to TRBJ1-2; TRBD1 aligns across 9 bases. The receptor's source is an adult with an advanced solid tumor such as melanoma, head and neck, liver or kidney cancer. The sample was CD4+ or CD8+ T cells sorted from blood, taken in a trial of the OX40 agonist ivuxolimab. CDR3: CASSRGTGNYGYTF. In DNA, the CDR3 is TGTGCCAGCAGTCGCGGGACAGGGAACTATGGCTACACCTTC.